This T cell receptor (beta chain) appears in the sequencing data of a study of cytomegalovirus exposure and HLA in healthy donors. Whole-study results and caveats: When analyzed later, the rates of TCR association showed variation by HLA locus, with DRB1 the most and HLA-C the fewest. Other equally common chains were less clonally expanded than HLA-associated TCR beta chains, a later analysis showed.

A multiplex PCR was run with 60 Vbeta primers and 13 Jbeta primers. TCRdb keeps only in-frame clones here, not all; method: immunoSEQ multiplex PCR. The sample data list some 110,000 clones. The CDR3 sequence is 15 residues long. Per the germline V gene, CDR1 is MNHNY and CDR2 is SVGAGI (reference sequence). Concerning this clone: The target antigen is unknown.

The receptor comes from a man aged 30 to 45 in good health and CMV-seronegative. The sample taken for sequencing was PBMCs. The genes are TRBV6-6 and TRBJ2-5; 9 bases align to TRBD1. The J call may be wrong; the DNA end is better matched by TRBJ2-7. CDR3: CASSYSGQGGYEQYF. In DNA, the CDR3 is TGTGCCAGCAGTTACTCGGGACAGGGAGGCTACGAGCAGTACTTC.